What follows are 16 T cell receptor beta chains derived from one specimen sequenced in a study of PD-L1 blockade in urothelial cancer. Clones were read by immunoSEQ multiplex PCR, and TCRdb kept only the in-frame ones, dropping some. This table holds under 100,000 clones, around 76% found once. Sequenced here: PBMCs, sampled around atezolizumab (anti-PD-L1) treatment. All receptors come from a man aged 65 to 79 with urothelial cancer.

The V and J genes are TRBV2 and TRBJ2-7; tentative D call: TRBD1 (7 bases). Germline values: CDR1 SNHLY, CDR2 FYNNEI. Trimming took 6 bases from V and 4 from J, leaving 16 bases between them. The CDR3 is 14 residues long. The CDR3 sequence: CASSPRGVGYEQYF. The CDR3, as DNA: TGTGCCAGCAGCCCCAGGGGGGTGGGTTACGAGCAGTACTTC.

This clone was seen more than once but under ten times. V is TRBV7-3 and J is TRBJ2-7, with D hard to call. This CDR3 region has 18 residues. The ends were cut back, 0 bases at V and 3 bases at J, with 21 bases in the middle. Germline values: CDR1 SGHTA, CDR2 FQGTGA. CDR3 region: CASSLTNSLASFDYEQYF. In nucleotides, the CDR3 is TGTGCCAGCAGCTTAACGAATTCGTTAGCCAGTTTCGACTACGAGCAGTACTTC.

CDR3 sequence (DNA): TGCAGTGCTAGGAAGGAGAATGGCTACACCTTC. Protein product: CSARKENGYTF. This chain links TRBV20-1 with TRBJ1-2; D ambiguous. CDR1 DFQATT and CDR2 SNEGSKA come from the germline V gene (reference sequence). Trimming took off 3 bases at V and 6 bases at J, with 8 bases between the two ends. The CDR3 covers 11 residues.

This clone has a single count. This rearrangement joins TRBV10-1 to TRBJ1-5; D is possibly TRBD1 (6 bases). Deletions cut 6 bases from V and 8 bases from J, with 11 bases between. In germline, CDR1 is WNHNN, CDR2 SYGVQD (reference sequence). The CDR3 totals 12 residues. In DNA form, the CDR3 reads TGCGCCAGCAGAGATACAGGGAAGCCCCAGCATTTT. Translated, it gives CASRDTGKPQHF.

The J gene is TRBJ1-4, the V gene TRBV5-1; D may be TRBD1 (6 bases). Per germline, CDR1 SGHRS and CDR2 YFSETQ. The CDR3 totals 15 residues. With 4 bases removed from V and 3 bases from J, the gap between germline ends came to 13 bases. CDR3 loop: CASSITQGPNEKLFF. CDR3 DNA sequence: TGCGCCAGCAGCATAACACAGGGCCCTAATGAAAAACTGTTTTTT.

This clone was found once. V and J are TRBV5-1 and TRBJ1-1, with D uncertain. CDR1 SGHRS and CDR2 YFSETQ come from the germline V gene. Between the trimmed V and J ends, which lost 0 bases and 2 bases, there was a span of 8 bases. The length of the CDR3 is 14 residues. The DNA of the CDR3 is TGCGCCAGCAGCTTGGGTCGTCTAAACACTGAAGCTTTCTTT. Translating gives CASSLGRLNTEAFF. The full variable domain, completed using reference TRBV5-1 and TRBJ1-1, is KAGVTQTPRYLIKTRGQQVTLSCSPISGHRSVSWYQQTPGQGLQFLFEYFSETQRNKGNFPGRFSGRQFSNSRSEMNVSTLELGDSALYLCASSLGRLNTEAFFGQGTRLTVV.

The chain links TRBV11-3 to TRBJ2-1, with 9 nucleotides matching TRBD2. V lost 5 bases and J lost 3; bases outside the gene matches: 17. CDR1 is SGHNT, CDR2 YENEEA, per germline. The CDR3 covers 19 residues. CDR3 coding DNA: TGTGCCAGCAGCCCAAGAGGGGGGGGAGCTAGCGGGAACTACAATGAGCAGTTCTTC. Translation gives CASSPRGGGASGNYNEQFF. The entire variable domain, with the rest obtained from reference TRBV11-3 and TRBJ2-1, is as follows: EAGVVQSPRYKIIEKKQPVAFWCNPISGHNTLYWYLQNLGQGPELLIRYENEEAVDDSQLPKDRFSAERLKGVDSTLKIQPAELGDSAVYLCASSPRGGGASGNYNEQFFGPGTRLTVL.

As for this clone: At one end the junction does not follow the germline gene, possibly because of a read error. V usage is TRBV6-6 and J usage is TRBJ2-5; tentatively, D is TRBD1 (5 bases). This CDR3 has 12 amino acids. Germline CDR1 and CDR2: MNHNY and SVGAGI (reference sequence). CDR3 DNA: TGTGCCAGCAGTTACAGTCAGGGCCCCCAAAACTTC. It codes for CASSYSQGPQNF.

V usage is TRBV7-2 and J usage is TRBJ1-3, with 11 bases aligning to TRBD1. This CDR3 has 18 residues. With V trimmed by 5 bases and J by 3 bases, 12 bases remained unmatched. CDR1 is SGHTA, CDR2 FQGNSA, per germline. DNA of the CDR3: TGTGCCAGCAGCATGCGGACAGGGGGCCCCTCTGATGGAAACACCATATATTTT. Protein: CASSMRTGGPSDGNTIYF.

For the CDR3, the DNA is TGTGCCAGCAGCACCCCCCGCAGGAGGGAGACCCAGTACTTC. Its protein is CASSTPRRRETQYF. The rearrangement uses TRBV7-2 and TRBJ2-5, with D possibly TRBD2 on 5 matching bases. Trimming cost V 5 bases and J 5 bases, with 15 bases left between them. Germline V gives CDR1 SGHTA, CDR2 FQGNSA. CDR3 length: 14 residues.

V gene TRBV30 combines with J gene TRBJ2-2; D may be TRBD1 (6 bases). This CDR3 comprises 16 residues. Germline values: CDR1 GTSNPN, CDR2 SVGIG (reference sequence). V was clipped by 5 bases and J by 0 bases, with 16 bases between them. The DNA for the CDR3 is TGTGCCTGGCGTTCCACGAGGACAGCGAACACCGGGGAGCTGTTTTTT. Protein: CAWRSTRTANTGELFF.

V usage is TRBV5-5 and J usage is TRBJ2-3; D may be TRBD2 (6 bases). The CDR3 contains 14 residues. V was pared by 3 bases and J by 5 bases, with 13 bases between. Germline V gene lookup returns CDR1 SGHKS and CDR2 YYEKEE (reference sequence). The CDR3 coding sequence is TGTGCCAGCAGCTCCCGCGGGGCGGAAGATACGCAGTATTTT. Translating it yields CASSSRGAEDTQYF.

The sample holds a few counts of this clone. V is TRBV11-2 and J is TRBJ1-6; a possible D gene is TRBD1 (6 bases). The ends were cut back, 1 base at V and 3 bases at J, with 10 bases in the middle. The length of the CDR3 is 16 residues. Germline V gene data show CDR1 as SGHAT and CDR2 as FQNNGV. CDR3 amino acids: CASSLAGHDYNSPLHF. The CDR3 nucleotides read TGTGCCAGCAGCTTAGCGGGACACGACTATAATTCACCCCTCCACTTT.

This chain links TRBV28 with TRBJ2-2; D possibly corresponds to TRBD1 (5 bases). Trimming pared 4 bases from V and 7 bases from J, leaving 10 bases between. CDR1 and CDR2 (germline): MDHEN, SYDVKM. This CDR3 spans 13 amino acids. CDR3 coding DNA: TGTGCCAGCAGTTCAGGGAAGTTCGGGGAGCTGTTTTTT. Protein sequence: CASSSGKFGELFF.

This sequence joins TRBV5-4 and TRBJ2-3; D is uncertain. The CDR3 is 13 residues long. V was cut by 3 bases and J by 3 bases, with 8 bases left in between. Germline CDR1 is SGHNT and CDR2 is YYREEE (reference sequence). CDR3: CASSYRHTDTQYF. CDR3 sequence (DNA): TGTGCCAGCAGCTACCGACATACAGATACGCAGTATTTT.

The V and J genes are TRBV11-2 and TRBJ1-2; D perhaps matches TRBD1 (5 bases). Between the trimmed V and J ends, which lost 1 base and 6 bases, there was a span of 12 bases. The germline V gene has CDR1 SGHAT and CDR2 FQNNGV. This CDR3 has 14 residues. CDR3 DNA sequence: TGTGCCAGCAGCTTAGGTCGGGGGGGGGATGGCTACACCTTC. Translating it yields CASSLGRGGDGYTF. Full variable domain (remainder filled in from reference TRBV11-2 and TRBJ1-2): EAGVAQSPRYKIIEKRQSVAFWCNPISGHATLYWYQQILGQGPKLLIQFQNNGVVDDSQLPKDRFSAERLKGVDSTLKIQPAKLEDSAVYLCASSLGRGGDGYTFGSGTRLTVV.